This T cell receptor beta chain was sequenced during a study of cytomegalovirus exposure and HLA in healthy donors (dated by TCRdb to 2016 to 2017). With regard to the full study: An earlier analysis of approximately 640 of the donors reported 250 to 350 Gb of sequence data and around 110 million unique TCR beta sequences from roughly 200 million T cells. About 280 gigabases of sequencing data and around 85 million unique TCR sequences made up an early release that covered several hundred HLA-typed donors. The genetic ancestry cluster associated with self-reported Caucasian donors included about 81% of the roughly 390 genotyped donors. The study aimed to test whether signatures of past pathogen exposure could be identified by cataloging public T cell receptors. The study profiled the T cell repertoires of about 720 subjects by immunosequencing and related them to cytomegalovirus serostatus. A separate validation cohort of more than 100 different subjects was used in addition to the approximately 700-subject first cohort. To predict cytomegalovirus infection status, the study brought together high-throughput TCR immunosequencing, statistical association of individual TCRs with disease status, and machine learning. To study patterns of TCR occurrence, a later analysis re-analyzed previously published TCR beta repertoires from 550 to 800 donors and added high-resolution HLA genotyping. In the later analysis, no new phenotypic data were used to find candidate immune exposures; instead, reliance was placed on TCR beta sequences and their occurrence across donors. To decide whether each TCR beta V gene segment behaved as functional or pseudogenic, an earlier analysis of some 600 of the donors relied on high-throughput TCR beta sequencing. Donor age, sex, ethnicity and CMV serostatus were compiled alongside the repertoire data. In a later genetic analysis, genome-wide SNP genotypes for about 55% of the roughly 700 donors were used, and that subset was treated as a discovery cohort. Every discovery cohort repertoire had been produced on one sequencing platform. Class I and class II HLA loci were covered by the typing at four-digit resolution. Typing coverage varied by locus: 629-630 donors for A, B, C, DRB1 and DQB1; some 520 for DQA1; more than 600 for DPA1; around 450 for DPB1. Roughly 5 DR-DQ haplotypes were handled as single units for association and clustering because linkage in the cohort was strong. Among some 400 genotyped donors of the cohort, an average of approximately 200,000 unique TCR beta nucleotide sequences was sequenced per donor, of which approximately 19% were non-productive.

The cohort was made up of approximately 700 healthy bone marrow donors. Cohort members were all nominally healthy when sampled, although unrecorded immune exposures were likely present. The donor tested CMV seropositive and was one of the 289 seropositive cohort members. A peripheral blood sample was collected from each donor, and TCR beta sequencing was performed on peripheral blood mononuclear cells. The Qiagen DNeasy Blood Extraction Kit was used to extract genomic DNA from the blood cell samples. A remark on this clone: Its antigen remains undetermined. Base qualities were left out, and no much larger clone turns up one base away.

The germline V gene provides CDR1 SGHVS and CDR2 FNYEAQ. The CDR3 sequence holds 13 residues, the cysteine and phenylalanine included. The DNA shown is the 39-base CDR3, in frame from base 1. V loses 0 bases of germline sequence and J loses 2 bases, and the interval between the two ends is 4 bases. Library preparation used the immunoSEQ multiplex PCR assay. A mixture of 60 forward primers for TCR Vbeta segments and 13 reverse primers for TCR Jbeta segments was used in the multiplex PCR. A multiplex PCR assay on genomic DNA amplified the CDR3 region of rearranged TCR beta genes. On the Illumina HiSeq System, the amplified TCR beta libraries were sequenced as 87-base-pair reads. From the authors' description of their analysis: A later analysis counted around 72 million unique TCR beta chains across the 666 repertoires, and around 12 million of these chains were shared by at least two donors. A nearest-neighbor algorithm error-corrected the raw reads and collapsed the reads into unique sequences, merging closely related sequences to remove PCR and sequencing errors. To assign V, D and J gene segments, CDR3 sequences were aligned to IMGT reference sequences. For a sequence to be retained, a match of at least six nucleotides to both a V gene segment and a J gene segment was required. Rearrangements were classified as productive when the CDR3 lacked stop codons and remained in frame with V and J, and all other rearrangements were classified as non-productive. CDR3 was defined according to IMGT convention as the region running from the second conserved V-encoded cysteine to the conserved J-encoded phenylalanine. The earlier analysis of more than 450 of the donors excluded sequences that lacked an unambiguous match to a single V gene segment. In an earlier analysis of 587 of the donors, V segments were called functional above 56.7% productive rearrangements and were called segregating when the between-donor standard deviation exceeded 5%. To diagnose cytomegalovirus status from the catalog of TCR beta chain sequences, a statistical classification framework was built. V and J gene assignment, in a later analysis, came from comparing TCR nucleotide sequences with IMGT/GENE-DB human TR gene sequences. Using the TCRdist pipeline, a later analysis assigned CDR3 sequences along with most-parsimonious VDJ recombination scenarios. In a later analysis, each TCR beta chain was defined by its CDR3 amino acid sequence together with its V-gene family, and reads without a unique V-gene family were excluded. In a later analysis, 450 to 600 highly shared, low-generation-probability nucleotide sequences were removed to address suspected cross-contamination and a sequencing artifact. A later analysis calculated a clonal expansion index for each public chain from normalized within-repertoire ranks of inferred template counts. In a later analysis, generation probabilities were computed using a VDJ recombination model fitted to out-of-frame rearrangements, and the results were checked against IGoR. In a later analysis, hypergeometric tests were used to score TCR-TCR, TCR-HLA and TCR-CMV co-occurrence, with a repertoire-size bias correction applied to TCR pairs. False discovery rates were estimated in a later analysis by permuting HLA or CMV assignments 20 times. A later analysis grouped co-occurring TCRs with DBSCAN, adding TCRdist sequence similarity when clustering within HLA-allele-positive subsets. Repertoires with fewer than 30,000 or more than 120,000 public chains, plus five repertoires with anomalous nucleotide sharing, were excluded from co-occurrence clustering. TCRdb carries this immuneACCESS record with in-frame sequences only. Its versions omit some clonotypes, under half of them owing to an unresolved V gene in the studies checked, with the rest unexplained. V, J and clone size are taken as reported in that table, and D and trimming were inferred from the DNA itself. Present in this sample are around 76,000 clones, 70% of which were seen just once. Around 10% of the sample goes to the ten largest clones.

The investigation overall reported the following: Only TCR beta chains were sequenced in this cohort, and the absence of alpha or paired-chain data limited detectable features. According to a later analysis, most CMV-associated TCR beta chains appeared to be HLA-restricted, and the HLA associations seemed to be driven largely by CMV exposure. In both the original and validation cohorts, the classifier was reported to diagnose cytomegalovirus status with high specificity and sensitivity. Compared with equally common non-associated chains, HLA-associated TCR beta chains in a later analysis were more clonally expanded and had lower generation probabilities. The presence/absence analyses assumed that sequencing depth was roughly uniform across donors, and that assumption may not be true. Most TCR sequences were seen in very few donors, while some public TCRs were found in many individuals. In the study, 164 TCR beta chains were listed as associated with cytomegalovirus. Correlated functional status among segregating V segments might reflect linkage disequilibrium, but an unknown experimental factor could not be ruled out. Broadly in line with IMGT annotations, most TCR beta V segments showed up in productive rearrangements about 90% or about 30% of the time in an earlier analysis of around 550 of the donors. In a later analysis, the rate of TCR association differed among HLA loci, with DRB1 alleles having the most associated TCRs and HLA-C alleles having the fewest. CMV serostatus was the only immune exposure information available for the cohort. A further reported finding was that TCR beta sequences accurately predicted the HLA-A and HLA-B alleles for most subjects in the first cohort. Because counts were too low, 15 to 20 rarely observed V segments, including chromosome 9 orphons, were left out of the earlier analysis of several hundred of the donors. The sequencing pipeline was judged likely to have produced a cluster of highly shared sequence variants as a technical artifact. Strong co-occurrence of HLA alleles, especially DR and DQ, made assigning TCR associations to individual alleles difficult. The authors suggested that the approach could potentially be extended to other disease states and immunological phenotypes. At a false discovery rate of 0.05, a later analysis linked approximately 18,000 TCR beta sequences to specific HLA alleles. Some IMGT-functional V segments, including TRBV6-2 and TRBV6-3, could not be distinguished by the 87-base-pair reads and were therefore excluded. A later genetic analysis reported fewer N-insertions in productive TCRs among donors in an Asian-associated ancestry cluster than the approximately 670-donor mean. According to a later analysis, parvovirus B19, influenza, CMV and Epstein-Barr virus appeared linked to several top co-occurrence clusters. A few of the identified cytomegalovirus-associated TCR beta chains were confirmed in vitro to be specific for cytomegalovirus antigens. In a later genetic analysis, a missense DCLRE1C variant was associated with V-gene and J-gene trimming of TCR beta chains, and the association was replicated in an independent cohort. Because HLA typing was unavailable for some donors at each locus, only the typed subset was used in association tests.

The chain uses TRBV7-6 and TRBJ1-2, with no confidently assigned D gene. The material sequenced was PBMCs. This clonotype originated in a woman aged 50 to 60 in good health and CMV-seropositive. The DNA sequence reads TGTGCCAGCAGCTTAGCAGAGAACTATGGCTACACCTTC. Its amino acids are CASSLAENYGYTF. The CDR3 plus the reference TRBV7-6 and TRBJ1-2 genes for the other parts give the full variable domain: GAGVSQSPRYKVTKRGQDVALRCDPISGHVSLYWYRQALGQGPEFLTYFNYEAQQDKSGLPNDRFSAERPEGSISTLTIQRTEQRDSAMYRCASSLAENYGYTFGSGTRLTVV.